This TCR beta chain is drawn from a study of regulatory T cells in long-lasting Graves disease. This CDR3 region has 13 residues. V dropped 5 bases and J dropped 4 bases, with 11 bases sitting between them. Germline CDR1 and CDR2: LGHDT and YNNKEL (reference sequence). The time point was: newly diagnosed GD, antithyroid drugs for less than 3 months. With RNA extracted from PBMCs as input, the TCR library was made. The source of the patients was an endocrinology department in Xi'an, China. HTBI primers from iRepertoire and Arm-PCR of CDR3 regions yielded the TCR beta libraries. TCRdb re-called the multiplex PCR reads through MiXCR, storing one row per CDR3 protein. This sample has about 430,000 distinct CDR3 sequences; 15% occur once, and the top ten carry about 8.2%. The sample holds many counts of this clonotype. A further study also used this sample, focusing on T cells in Graves' hyperthyroidism and ophthalmopathy.

This receptor was identified in a woman in her 40s with Graves disease. Sequencing was performed on peripheral blood mononuclear cells (PBMCs), taken at new diagnosis, from a patient treated with antithyroid drugs. This chain uses TRBV3-1 with TRBJ1-2; D is undetermined. The CDR3 spells CASSKTDTYGYTF. The CDR3 bases are TGTGCCAGCAGCAAGACCGATACCTATGGCTACACCTTC.